The TCR beta chain under discussion was sequenced for a study of naive and memory T cell subsets. Whole-study findings and limits: In naive cells, over 95% of TCR sequences were seen only once. Gini index rose across naive, CM, EM and EMRA in CD4 and CD8.

An equimolar mix of two oligonucleotides served as the beta constant-region primer for TRBC1 and TRBC2. TCRdb re-called the UMI-ligation and nested PCR reads with MiXCR, one entry per CDR3 protein. The table has some 100,000 distinct CDR3 sequences, approximately 6.5% seen once; the top ten hold roughly 1.5%. A note on this clonotype: Antigen unknown.

The receptor comes from a human donor in good health. Sequenced input: central memory CD4+ T cells from blood.

CDR3 sequence (DNA): TGCAGTGCTGGTCAGGGAAGCACAGATACGCAGTATTTT. Its translation: CSAGQGSTDTQYF. V usage is TRBV20-1 and J usage is TRBJ2-3; TRBD1 might be the D (5 bases). Germline V gene sequence: CDR1 DFQATT, CDR2 SNEGSKA (reference sequence). CDR3 size: 13 residues. The V end lost 5 bases, the J end lost 0 bases, and 9 bases lay between the germline ends.